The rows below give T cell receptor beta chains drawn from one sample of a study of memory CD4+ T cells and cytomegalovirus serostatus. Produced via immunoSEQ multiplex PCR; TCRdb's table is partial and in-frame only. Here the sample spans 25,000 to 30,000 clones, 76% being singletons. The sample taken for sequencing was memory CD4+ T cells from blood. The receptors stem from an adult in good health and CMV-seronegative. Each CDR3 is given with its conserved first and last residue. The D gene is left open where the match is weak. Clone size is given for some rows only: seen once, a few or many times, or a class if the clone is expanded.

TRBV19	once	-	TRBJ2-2	TGTGCCAGTAGTATAGATAAGGGCACGCGCGGATTTCACACCGGGGAGCTGTTTTTT	CASSIDKGTRGFHTGELFF
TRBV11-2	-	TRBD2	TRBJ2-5	TGTGCCAGCAGCCCGGGACTAGCGGGACGCCGAGAGACCCAGTACTTC	CASSPGLAGRRETQYF
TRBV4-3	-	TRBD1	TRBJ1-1	TGCGCCAGCAGCTACAAACAGACAGGGAACGAAGCTTTCTTT	CASSYKQTGNEAFF
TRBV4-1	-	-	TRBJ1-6	TGCGCCAGCAGCCAAGGACTAAATAGGGGGGATTCACCCCTCCACTTT	CASSQGLNRGDSPLHF
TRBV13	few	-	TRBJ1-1	TGTGCCAGCAGCTTGGATGGCGGCTCAAGTTTTGGCACTGAAGCTTTCTTT	CASSLDGGSSFGTEAFF
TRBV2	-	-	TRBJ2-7	TGTGCCAGCAGTGAATATAGCTTGAGCTCCTACGAGCAGTACTTC	CASSEYSLSSYEQYF
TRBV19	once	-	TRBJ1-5	TGTGCCAGTAGTATGGAGAGCATGAATCAGCCCCAGCATTTT	CASSMESMNQPQHF
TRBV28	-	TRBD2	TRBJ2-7	TGTGCCAGCAGCCCGAGCGGGGCGGGGATGTACGAGCAGTACTTC	CASSPSGAGMYEQYF
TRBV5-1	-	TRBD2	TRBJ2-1	TGCGCCAGCAGCTTGCAGATGGGGGGGAGCTCCTACAATGAGCAGTTCTTC	CASSLQMGGSSYNEQFF
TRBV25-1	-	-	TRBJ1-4	TGTGCCAGCGAAGGCTCCGCGACTGAAAAACTGTTTTTT	CASEGSATEKLFF
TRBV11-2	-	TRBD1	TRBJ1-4	TGTGCCAGCTCGAGGACAGGGGCAAATGAAAAACTGTTTTTT	CASSRTGANEKLFF
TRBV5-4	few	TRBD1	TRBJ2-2	TGTGCCAGCAGCTCTACAGGGGGGTTCAACACCGGGGAGCTGTTTTTT	CASSSTGGFNTGELFF
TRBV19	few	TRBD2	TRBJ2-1	TGTGCCAGTAGGCCTAGCGGGACGAGCTCCTACAATGAGCAGTTCTTC	CASRPSGTSSYNEQFF
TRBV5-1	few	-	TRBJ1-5	TGCGCCAGCAGCTTGGCGGGAGATCAGCCCCAGCATTTT	CASSLAGDQPQHF
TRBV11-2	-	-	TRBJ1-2	TGTGCCAGCAGCTTAGCGTTAGCAGGGGCTAACTATGGCTACACCTTC	CASSLALAGANYGYTF
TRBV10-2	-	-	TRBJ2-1	TGCGCCAGCACCTCGTCACAAAGCTCCTACAATGAGCAGTTCTTC	CASTSSQSSYNEQFF
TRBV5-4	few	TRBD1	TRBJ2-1	TGTGCCAGCAGCTCAGACAGGGTCCTCAATGAGCAGTTCTTC	CASSSDRVLNEQFF
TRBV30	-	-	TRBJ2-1	TGTGCCTGGAGTTCCCGTTGGGATAGCTCCTACAATGAGCAGTTCTTC	CAWSSRWDSSYNEQFF
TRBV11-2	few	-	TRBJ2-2	TGTGCCAGCAGCGGAATAGGGGAGGGGGCCGGGGAGCTGTTTTTT	CASSGIGEGAGELFF
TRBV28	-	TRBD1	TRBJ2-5	TGTGCCACCACAGGGGGAAGGGAGACCCAGTACTTC	CATTGGRETQYF
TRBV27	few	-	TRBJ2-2	TGTGCCAGCAGTGATCGGACGCCGAACACCGGGGAGCTGTTTTTT	CASSDRTPNTGELFF
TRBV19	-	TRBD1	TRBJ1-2	TGTGCCAGTAGCCGTACAGGGGTCTATGGCTACACCTTC	CASSRTGVYGYTF
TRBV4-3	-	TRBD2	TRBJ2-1	TGCGCCAGCAGCCAAGTTTCGGGCGGGAGAGGTGATGAGCAGTTCTTC	CASSQVSGGRGDEQFF
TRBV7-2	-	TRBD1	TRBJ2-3	TGTGCCAGCAGCCGTAGGACAGGGCGAAGCACAGATACGCAGTATTTT	CASSRRTGRSTDTQYF
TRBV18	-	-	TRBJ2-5	TGTGCCAGCTCACCATTGGAGCAAGAGACCCAGTACTTC	CASSPLEQETQYF
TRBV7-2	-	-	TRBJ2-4	TGTGCCAGCAGCTTAGCGCTATATTTAGCGGCCGCTAGTGGGGTAAACATTCAGTACTTC	CASSLALYLAAASGVNIQYF
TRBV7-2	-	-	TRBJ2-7	TGTGCCAGCAGCTTAGCATTGACAGAGGGCTACGAGCAGTACTTC	CASSLALTEGYEQYF
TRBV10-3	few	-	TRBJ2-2	TGTGCCATCAGTGAAAAGGACACCGGGGAGCTGTTTTTT	CAISEKDTGELFF
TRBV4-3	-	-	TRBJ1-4	TGCGCCAGCAGCGAAGCGACGGATTCTAATGAAAAACTGTTTTTT	CASSEATDSNEKLFF
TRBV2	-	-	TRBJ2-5	TGTGCCAGTTTATTCGGACAGCAAGAGACCCAGTACTTC	CASLFGQQETQYF
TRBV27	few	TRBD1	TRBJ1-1	TGTGCCAGCAGTTTAAAGGCAGGGGGCACTGAAGCTTTCTTT	CASSLKAGGTEAFF